This entry describes one T cell receptor beta chain. Its cognate antigen is unknown. V lost 4 bases and J 8 bases, leaving 20 bases between the germline ends. CDR1 LGHDT and CDR2 YNNKEL come from the germline V gene (reference sequence). The CDR3 covers 15 residues. Clones were sequenced by immunoSEQ multiplex PCR, and TCRdb holds only the in-frame ones, with some missing. Altogether some 160,000 clones are present, roughly 90% being singletons, with the ten largest covering approximately 4.7%. This sample stems from a study of T cell responses to AZD1222 COVID-19 vaccine. Background on the study: Doses given second, at about 4 or about 12 weeks, were pooled. The study's findings and limits: White British donors predominated, females outnumbered males, and clonal diversity was possibly underestimated. Of the AZD1222 recipients, only five to seven were seropositive at baseline. Regions 160-218 and 743-854 dominated among vaccine-associated CD4 TCRs spanning spike.

The receptor comes from an adult in good health. The chain carries TRBV3-1 (or the pseudogene TRBV3-2) and TRBJ1-2; D remains unclear. The sequenced sample was peripheral blood, obtained on day 0 of AZD1222 vaccination. CDR3 protein: CASSPEVVSWRGYTF. The CDR3 region has the DNA TGTGCCAGCAGCCCAGAAGTTGTCAGCTGGAGGGGCTACACCTTC.